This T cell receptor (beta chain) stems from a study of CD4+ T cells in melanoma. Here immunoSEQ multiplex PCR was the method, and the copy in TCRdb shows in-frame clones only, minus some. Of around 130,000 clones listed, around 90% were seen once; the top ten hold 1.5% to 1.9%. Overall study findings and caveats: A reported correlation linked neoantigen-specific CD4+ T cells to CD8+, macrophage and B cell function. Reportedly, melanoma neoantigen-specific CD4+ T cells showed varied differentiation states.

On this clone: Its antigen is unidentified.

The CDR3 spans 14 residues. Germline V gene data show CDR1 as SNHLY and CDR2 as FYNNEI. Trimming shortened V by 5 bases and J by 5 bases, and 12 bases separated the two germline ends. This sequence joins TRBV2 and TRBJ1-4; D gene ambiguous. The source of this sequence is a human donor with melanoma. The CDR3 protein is CASSSPGKNEKLFF. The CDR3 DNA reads TGTGCCAGCAGTAGCCCAGGCAAAAATGAAAAACTGTTTTTT.